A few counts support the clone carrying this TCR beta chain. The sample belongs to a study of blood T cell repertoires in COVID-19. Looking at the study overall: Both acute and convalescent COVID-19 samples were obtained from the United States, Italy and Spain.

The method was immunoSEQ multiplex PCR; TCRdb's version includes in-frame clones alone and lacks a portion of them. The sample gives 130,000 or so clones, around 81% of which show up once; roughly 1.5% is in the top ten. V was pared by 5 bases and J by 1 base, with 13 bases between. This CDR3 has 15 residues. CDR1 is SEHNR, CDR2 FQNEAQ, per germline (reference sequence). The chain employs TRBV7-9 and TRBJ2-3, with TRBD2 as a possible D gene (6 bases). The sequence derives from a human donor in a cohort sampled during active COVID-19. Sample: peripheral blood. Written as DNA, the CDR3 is TGTGCCAGCAGCCGGACGCCGGGGGGCACAGATACGCAGTATTTT. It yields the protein CASSRTPGGTDTQYF.